This T cell receptor beta chain was sequenced for a study of shared clonotypes between healthy human individuals. Overall study findings and caveats: The authors expected sequencing depth to affect clonotype sharing among donors. Naive subsets tended to show greater estimated richness than memory subsets. Among non-shared clonotypes, generation probabilities were lower than among those shared by all four donors. Between a few donors, naive CD4 clonotypes were shared at a level of about 5%.

The CDR3 is 13 residues long. Germline-derived CDR1 and CDR2 are ENHRY and SYGVKD. With 9 bases removed from V and 0 bases from J, the gap between germline ends came to 11 bases. A few counts support this clone. Its antigen is undetermined. TCRdb's copy holds only in-frame clones and misses some; the assay was immunoSEQ multiplex PCR. The data hold over 950,000 clones, with 77% observed a single time. V and J are TRBV10-3 and TRBJ1-1; possible D gene TRBD1, 5 bases. The specimen was memory CD4+ T cells from PBMCs. Subset reported: CD45RA-negative fraction. The receptor was isolated from a man younger than 35 in good health. Some clones in this sample may be carry-over from other donors' samples. CDR3 sequence reads: CAMTTEMNTEAFF. The CDR3 nucleotides read TGTGCCATGACGACAGAGATGAACACTGAAGCTTTCTTT.